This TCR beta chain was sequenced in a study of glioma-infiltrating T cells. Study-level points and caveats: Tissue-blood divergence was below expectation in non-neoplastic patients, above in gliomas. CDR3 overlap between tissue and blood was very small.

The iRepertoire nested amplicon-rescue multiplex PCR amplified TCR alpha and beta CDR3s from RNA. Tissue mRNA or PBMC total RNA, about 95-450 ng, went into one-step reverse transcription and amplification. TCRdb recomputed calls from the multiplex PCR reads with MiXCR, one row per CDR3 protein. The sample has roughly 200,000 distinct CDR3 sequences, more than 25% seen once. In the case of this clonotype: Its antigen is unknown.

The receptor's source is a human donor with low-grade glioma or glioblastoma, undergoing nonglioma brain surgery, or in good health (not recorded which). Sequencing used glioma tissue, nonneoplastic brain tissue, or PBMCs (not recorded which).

The chain's CDR3 is CASSGDGYGNYGYTF. In DNA, the CDR3 is TGTGCCAGCAGTGGAGACGGCTACGGGAACTATGGCTACACCTTC. This chain connects TRBV28 to TRBJ1-2, with D hard to call. Germline V gene data show CDR1 as MDHEN and CDR2 as SYDVKM. CDR3 length: 15 residues. With 5 bases removed from V and 2 bases from J, the gap between germline ends came to 15 bases.